Listed here is a single T cell receptor (beta chain). Its specificity is unknown. The data were obtained in a study of T cells in localized non-small cell lung cancer. Sequencing was performed with immunoSEQ multiplex PCR; in TCRdb, only in-frame clones are kept and a portion is missing. The sample consists of 9,000 to 13,000 clones, about 85% of them appearing once. Per germline, CDR1 MNHEY and CDR2 SVGAGI. Unmatched junction bases numbered 3, after V lost 5 bases and J lost 0 bases. This CDR3 is 15 amino acids long. Notes on the study in general: In uninvolved adjacent lung, T cell clonality reached its highest value, exceeding tumor.

This sequence was found in a male donor aged 60 or older with stage III lung adenocarcinoma. The starting material was peripheral blood, obtained before any cancer treatment. The genes are TRBV6-5 and TRBJ2-1; 8 nucleotides align to TRBD1. The CDR3 DNA reads as TGTGCCAGCAGTCCTGACAGGGGCTCCTACAATGAGCAGTTCTTC. Translation gives CASSPDRGSYNEQFF.